This T cell receptor beta chain was profiled in a study of blood T cell repertoires in COVID-19. Study-level information: The United States, Italy and Spain were the sources of the acute and convalescent COVID-19 samples. The analysed material was cDNA or gDNA that came from T cells, B-cell-depleted T cells, or PBMCs.

Assay used: immunoSEQ multiplex PCR; TCRdb lists only in-frame clones, some missing. The data show tens of thousands of clones, with 85% to 90% seen just once and about 27% held by the top ten. This clone was recorded only once. The TCR comes from a human donor in a cohort sampled during active COVID-19. The specimen was peripheral blood.

This chain's CDR3 is CSASEGIWETQYF. DNA of the CDR3: TGCAGTGCTAGTGAGGGCATCTGGGAGACCCAGTACTTC. The chain combines TRBV20-1 with TRBJ2-5; a possible D gene is TRBD2 (5 bases). The CDR3 contains 13 residues. V lost 3 bases, J lost 5 bases, and 13 bases lay in between. Germline V gene data show CDR1 as DFQATT and CDR2 as SNEGSKA (reference sequence).